This T cell receptor (beta chain) was profiled in a study of blood T cell repertoires in COVID-19. The CDR3 runs 17 residues. Germline CDR1 MGHRA, CDR2 YSYEKL. V was trimmed by 3 bases and J by 3 bases, leaving 19 bases between them. The assay was immunoSEQ multiplex PCR, and TCRdb's table has in-frame clones only and misses some. The sample yields about 440,000 clones, 88% seen once. Seattle's enrolled individuals joined amid active infection and were then monitored longitudinally. The sample holds one count of this clone. The V and J genes are TRBV4-1 and TRBJ2-3; D is possibly TRBD2 (6 bases). The source of this sequence is a woman between 45 and 65 years old with COVID-19, enrolled during active disease. The sample consisted of peripheral blood. This CDR3 reads CASSHSPGVAATDTQYF. The CDR3 nucleotides read TGCGCCAGCAGCCACTCCCCCGGGGTAGCGGCGACAGATACGCAGTATTTT.